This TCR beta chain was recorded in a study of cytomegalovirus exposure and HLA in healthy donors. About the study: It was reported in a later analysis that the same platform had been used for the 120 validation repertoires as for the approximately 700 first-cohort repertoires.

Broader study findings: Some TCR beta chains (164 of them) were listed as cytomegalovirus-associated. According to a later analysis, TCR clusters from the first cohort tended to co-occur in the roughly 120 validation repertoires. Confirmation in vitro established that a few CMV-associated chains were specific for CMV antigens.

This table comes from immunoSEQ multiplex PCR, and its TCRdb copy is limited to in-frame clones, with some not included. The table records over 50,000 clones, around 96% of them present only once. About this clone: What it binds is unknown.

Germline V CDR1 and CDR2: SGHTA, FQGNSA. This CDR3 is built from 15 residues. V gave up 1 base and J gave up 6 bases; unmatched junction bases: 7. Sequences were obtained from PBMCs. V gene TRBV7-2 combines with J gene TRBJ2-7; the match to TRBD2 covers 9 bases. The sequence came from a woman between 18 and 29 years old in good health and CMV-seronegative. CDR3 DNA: TGTGCCAGCAGCTTAGAGGGACTAGCTGGGACCGAGCAGTACTTC. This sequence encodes CASSLEGLAGTEQYF.